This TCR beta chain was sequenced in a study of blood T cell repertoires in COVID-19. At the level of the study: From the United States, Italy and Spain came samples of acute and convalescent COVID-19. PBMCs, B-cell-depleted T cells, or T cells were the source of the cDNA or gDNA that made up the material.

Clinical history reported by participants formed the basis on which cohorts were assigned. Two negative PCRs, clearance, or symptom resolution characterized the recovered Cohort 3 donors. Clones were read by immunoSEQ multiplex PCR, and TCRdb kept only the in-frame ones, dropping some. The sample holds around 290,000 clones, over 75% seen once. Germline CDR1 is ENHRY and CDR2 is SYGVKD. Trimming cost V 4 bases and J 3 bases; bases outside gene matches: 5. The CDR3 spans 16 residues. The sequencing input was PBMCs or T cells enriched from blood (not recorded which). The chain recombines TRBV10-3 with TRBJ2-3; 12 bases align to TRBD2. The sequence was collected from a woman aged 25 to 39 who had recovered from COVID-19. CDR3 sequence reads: CAISGRTSGTTDTQYF. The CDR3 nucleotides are TGTGCCATCAGTGGTCGGACTAGCGGGACGACAGATACGCAGTATTTT.